Following are 21 T cell receptor beta chains from one sample sequenced in a study of graft-versus-host responses after intestinal transplantation. The method was immunoSEQ multiplex PCR; TCRdb's version includes in-frame clones alone and lacks a portion of them. The sample holds roughly 14,000 clones, 25% to 30% seen once. Sequenced material: alloreactive CD4+ T cells from a mixed lymphocyte reaction culture, taken before intestinal transplant. Subset of the sample: CFSE-low proliferating T cells sorted from roughly six-day pre-transplant mixed lymphocyte reaction (GvH or HvG direction). These receptors were taken from a human patient who received an intestinal transplant.

The chain combines TRBV19 with TRBJ2-6; TRBD1 matches at 9 bases. The CDR3 is made up of 17 amino acids. The germline gives CDR1 LNHDA, CDR2 SQIVND (reference sequence). Trimming cost V 7 bases and J 1 base; bases outside gene matches: 8. The CDR3 loop is CASTLGQGTSGANVLTF. For the CDR3, the DNA is TGTGCCAGTACCTTAGGACAGGGGACTTCTGGGGCCAACGTCCTGACTTTC.

The count of this clone is one. The V call is TRBV4-1, the J call TRBJ2-3, with TRBD1 as a possible D gene (5 bases). V dropped 3 bases and J dropped 0 bases, with 13 bases sitting between them. The germline V gene encodes CDR1 MGHRA and CDR2 YSYEKL. The CDR3 consists of 16 residues. CDR3 nucleotides: TGCGCCAGCAGCCAGGCAGGGCGTTCTAGCACAGATACGCAGTATTTT. Translating it yields CASSQAGRSSTDTQYF.

V usage is TRBV28 and J usage is TRBJ1-6, with D unresolved. CDR1 and CDR2 (germline): MDHEN, SYDVKM. The CDR3 is made up of 16 amino acids. V was trimmed by 6 bases and J by 0 bases, leaving 12 bases between them. CDR3 bases: TGTGCCAGCAGCGAACCCAGAAGCTCCTATAATTCACCCCTCCACTTT. As protein: CASSEPRSSYNSPLHF.

This clone was recorded a few times. The CDR3 nucleotides are TGTGCCAGCAGCCAAGCACAGGCTAGTTTCGCAGATACGCAGTATTTT. It yields the protein CASSQAQASFADTQYF. The rearrangement uses TRBV4-2 and TRBJ2-3; D is perhaps TRBD1 (5 bases). CDR1 and CDR2 from the germline V gene are LGHNA and YNFKEQ. V was clipped by 1 base and J by 4 bases, with 15 bases between them. The CDR3 is 16 residues long.

This chain links TRBV11-2 with TRBJ2-3; D unresolved. The CDR3 has 13 residues. Trimming cost V 1 base and J 10 bases, with 12 bases left between them. Germline lookup yields CDR1 SGHAT and CDR2 FQNNGV. The CDR3 nucleotides read TGTGCCAGCAGCTTAGGAGGCCCGAAGCCGCAGTATTTT. Protein product: CASSLGGPKPQYF.

The chain links TRBV25-1 to TRBJ2-5; 9 bases agree with TRBD1. Germline V CDR1 and CDR2: MGHDK, SYGVNS. V lost 4 bases and J lost 3; bases outside the gene matches: 9. CDR3 length: 16 residues. Here the CDR3 DNA reads TGTGCCAGCAGTGGAACCGGGACAGGGATTGAAGAGACCCAGTACTTC. This gives the protein CASSGTGTGIEETQYF.

The genes are TRBV5-4 and TRBJ1-1; 12 bases match TRBD1. V lost 3 bases, J lost 9 bases, and 12 bases stayed unmatched. CDR3 length: 16 amino acids. Germline CDR1 reads SGHNT; CDR2 reads YYREEE (reference sequence). CDR3 sequence: CASSSLRDRGPGKAFF. For the CDR3, the DNA is TGTGCCAGCAGCTCTCTTCGGGACAGGGGGCCCGGAAAAGCTTTCTTT.

V is TRBV6-5 and J is TRBJ1-2; D not certain. Germline CDR1 is MNHEY and CDR2 is SVGAGI. The CDR3 loop spans 12 amino acids. Trimming cost V 5 bases and J 11 bases, with 15 bases left between them. CDR3 residues: CASSEYWIEYTF. The CDR3 nucleotides are TGTGCCAGCAGTGAATATTGGATAGAGTACACCTTC.

This clone was recorded a few times. The chain combines TRBV5-4 with TRBJ1-3; D may be TRBD1 (5 bases). The CDR3 spans 16 residues. Germline CDR1 reads SGHNT; CDR2 reads YYREEE (reference sequence). V lost 4 bases and J lost 0, with 14 bases in between. The CDR3 here is CASSQQDWGSGNTIYF. The CDR3 DNA sequence: TGTGCCAGCAGCCAACAGGACTGGGGCTCTGGAAACACCATATATTTT.

This clone was seen a few times. This rearrangement joins TRBV5-6 to TRBJ2-5; D is unclear. CDR1 and CDR2 from the germline V gene are SGHDT and YYEEEE. CDR3 length: 11 residues. V lost 5 bases, J lost 0 bases, and 2 bases lay in between. This chain's CDR3 is CASRYQETQYF. CDR3 sequence (DNA): TGTGCCAGCAGATACCAAGAGACCCAGTACTTC.

CDR3 amino acids: CASRSIGTTDEQFF. The CDR3 nucleotides read TGTGCCAGCAGATCTATCGGGACTACCGATGAGCAGTTCTTC. The chain couples TRBV5-5 to TRBJ2-1; 7 positions agree with TRBD2. This CDR3 has 14 amino acids. Per germline, CDR1 SGHKS and CDR2 YYEKEE (reference sequence). Trimming at V came to 5 bases and at J to 8 bases, leaving 10 bases not matched to a gene.

The chain is built from TRBV28 and TRBJ1-6, with no clear D. CDR1 MDHEN and CDR2 SYDVKM come from the germline V gene. The V end was cut by 3 bases, the J end by 1 base, with 4 bases between. This CDR3 is 14 amino acids long. The CDR3 DNA reads TGTGCCAGCAGTTTTCTATCCTATAATTCACCCCTCCACTTT. It is translated as CASSFLSYNSPLHF. Full variable domain (remainder filled in from reference TRBV28 and TRBJ1-6): DVKVTQSSRYLVKRTGEKVFLECVQDMDHENMFWYRQDPGLGLRLIYFSYDVKMKEKGDIPEGYSVSREKKERFSLILESASTNQTSMYLCASSFLSYNSPLHFGNGTRLTVT.

V and J are TRBV28 and TRBJ1-2; D is possibly TRBD1 (6 bases). This CDR3 is 16 amino acids long. Germline CDR1 is MDHEN and CDR2 is SYDVKM. V lost 6 bases and J lost 10, with 27 bases in between. CDR3 in DNA: TGTGCCAGCAGATCCCCCGGAACAGGGCTACTATGGGCCTACACCTTC. It encodes CASRSPGTGLLWAYTF.

The CDR3: CASSLDGGGLTDTQYF. DNA of the CDR3: TGTGCCAGCAGCTTAGACGGTGGTGGGTTGACAGATACGCAGTATTTT. V and J are TRBV7-9 and TRBJ2-3, with D uncertain. Trimming removed 1 base from V and 3 bases from J, with 14 bases in between. CDR1 is SEHNR and CDR2 is FQNEAQ in the germline V gene (reference sequence). The CDR3 contains 16 residues.

This chain links TRBV28 with TRBJ2-7; no definite D call. Germline V CDR1 and CDR2: MDHEN, SYDVKM. V was pared by 6 bases and J by 3 bases, with 6 bases between. The CDR3 sequence is 11 residues long. Written as DNA, the CDR3 is TGTGCCAGCAGACTAAACTACGAGCAGTACTTC. Translating gives CASRLNYEQYF. The full variable domain, its missing parts supplied by reference TRBV28 and TRBJ2-7, is DVKVTQSSRYLVKRTGEKVFLECVQDMDHENMFWYRQDPGLGLRLIYFSYDVKMKEKGDIPEGYSVSREKKERFSLILESASTNQTSMYLCASRLNYEQYFGPGTRLTVT.

By its share, this clone is medium-sized. The chain carries TRBV28 and TRBJ1-1, with unresolved D. This CDR3 comprises 12 residues. Trimming pared 4 bases from V and 8 bases from J, leaving 11 bases between. Germline V lookup: CDR1 MDHEN, CDR2 SYDVKM. CDR3 sequence: CASSSLGREAFF. The CDR3 DNA follows: TGTGCCAGCAGTTCCTTGGGGAGGGAAGCTTTCTTT.

V and J are TRBV28 and TRBJ2-5; tentatively, D is TRBD1 (5 bases). CDR3 length equals 14 residues. The V end was cut by 7 bases, the J end by 4 bases, with 16 bases between. Germline CDR1 MDHEN, CDR2 SYDVKM. CDR3 in DNA: TGTGCCAGCACCACAGACAGAATTAGAGAGACCCAGTACTTC. This translates into CASTTDRIRETQYF.

This clone has a handful of counts. V and J are TRBV6-5 and TRBJ2-7; D possibly corresponds to TRBD1 (6 bases). Trimming took 6 bases from V and 2 from J, leaving 17 bases between them. Germline V gene data show CDR1 as MNHEY and CDR2 as SVGAGI. This CDR3 has 15 residues. CDR3 DNA sequence: TGTGCCAGCAGGTTGACGGACAGAGGAACCTACGAGCAGTACTTC. This codes for CASRLTDRGTYEQYF.

In its sample, this clone was seen a few times. The gene calls are TRBV6-5 and TRBJ1-4; D is ambiguous. CDR3 length: 14 amino acids. V was cut by 5 bases and J by 4 bases, with 11 bases left in between. The germline gives CDR1 MNHEY, CDR2 SVGAGI. Written as DNA, the CDR3 is TGTGCCAGCAGTACCGGACGGCGTAATGAAAAACTGTTTTTT. It codes for CASSTGRRNEKLFF.

The chain carries TRBV6-5 and TRBJ2-7; D call uncertain. Germline loops: CDR1 MNHEY, CDR2 SVGAGI. With 4 bases removed from V and 2 bases from J, the gap between germline ends came to 9 bases. The CDR3 consists of 13 residues. The CDR3 DNA reads as TGTGCCAGCAGTTCGGACGGCGCCTACGAGCAGTACTTC. Encoded protein: CASSSDGAYEQYF.

A few counts support this clone. The chain has TRBV5-4 and TRBJ2-3; D remains ambiguous. The CDR3 sequence is 16 residues long. Trimming removed 0 bases from V and 2 bases from J, with 13 bases in between. Germline V gives CDR1 SGHNT, CDR2 YYREEE (reference sequence). CDR3 amino acids: CASSLGPGLPTDTQYF. The CDR3 DNA reads TGTGCCAGCAGCTTGGGCCCGGGCCTTCCCACAGATACGCAGTATTTT.